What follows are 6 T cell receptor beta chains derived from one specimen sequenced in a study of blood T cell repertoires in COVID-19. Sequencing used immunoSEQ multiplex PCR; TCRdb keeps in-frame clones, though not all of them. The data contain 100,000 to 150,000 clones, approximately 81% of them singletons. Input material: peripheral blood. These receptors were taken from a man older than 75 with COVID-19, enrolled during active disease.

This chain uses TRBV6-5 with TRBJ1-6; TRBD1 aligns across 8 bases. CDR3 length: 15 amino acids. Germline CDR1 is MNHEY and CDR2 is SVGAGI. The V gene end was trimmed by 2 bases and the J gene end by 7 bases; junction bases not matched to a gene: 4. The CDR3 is CASSYQGQANSPLHF. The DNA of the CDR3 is TGTGCCAGCAGTTACCAGGGACAGGCCAATTCACCCCTCCACTTT.

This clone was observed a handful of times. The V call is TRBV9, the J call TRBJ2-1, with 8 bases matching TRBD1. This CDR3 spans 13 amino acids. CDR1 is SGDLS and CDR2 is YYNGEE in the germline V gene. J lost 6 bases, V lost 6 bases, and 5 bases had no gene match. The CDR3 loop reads CASTTTGVNEQFF. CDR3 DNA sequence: TGTGCCAGCACTACGACAGGGGTCAATGAGCAGTTCTTC.

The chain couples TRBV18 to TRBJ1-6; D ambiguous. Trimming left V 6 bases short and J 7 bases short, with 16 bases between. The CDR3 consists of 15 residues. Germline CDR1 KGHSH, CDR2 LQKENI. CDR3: CASSLSRPGNSPLHF. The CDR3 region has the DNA TGTGCCAGCTCTCTTAGTCGGCCGGGGAATTCACCCCTCCACTTT.

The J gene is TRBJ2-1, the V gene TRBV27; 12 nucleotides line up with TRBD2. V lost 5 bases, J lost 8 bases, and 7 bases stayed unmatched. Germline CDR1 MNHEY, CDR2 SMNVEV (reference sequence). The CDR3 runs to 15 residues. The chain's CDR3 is CASSLLAGGPHEQFF. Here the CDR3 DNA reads TGTGCCAGCAGTCTCCTAGCGGGAGGGCCCCATGAGCAGTTCTTC.

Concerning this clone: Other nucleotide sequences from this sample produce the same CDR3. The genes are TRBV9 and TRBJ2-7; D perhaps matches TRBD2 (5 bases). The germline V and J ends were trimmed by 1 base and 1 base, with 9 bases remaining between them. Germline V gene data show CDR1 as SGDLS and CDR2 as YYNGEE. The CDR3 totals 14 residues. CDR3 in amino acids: CASSVTGSSYEQYF. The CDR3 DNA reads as TGTGCCAGCAGCGTAACGGGATCATCCTACGAGCAGTACTTC. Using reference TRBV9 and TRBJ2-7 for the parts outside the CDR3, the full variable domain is DSGVTQTPKHLITATGQRVTLRCSPRSGDLSVYWYQQSLDQGLQFLIQYYNGEERAKGNILERFSAQQFPDLHSELNLSSLELGDSALYFCASSVTGSSYEQYFGPGTRLTVT.

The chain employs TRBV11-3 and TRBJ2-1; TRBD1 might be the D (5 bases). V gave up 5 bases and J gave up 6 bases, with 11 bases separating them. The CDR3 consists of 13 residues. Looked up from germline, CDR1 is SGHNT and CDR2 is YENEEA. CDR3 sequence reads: CASSQDSINEQFF. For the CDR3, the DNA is TGTGCCAGCAGCCAAGACAGTATCAATGAGCAGTTCTTC.